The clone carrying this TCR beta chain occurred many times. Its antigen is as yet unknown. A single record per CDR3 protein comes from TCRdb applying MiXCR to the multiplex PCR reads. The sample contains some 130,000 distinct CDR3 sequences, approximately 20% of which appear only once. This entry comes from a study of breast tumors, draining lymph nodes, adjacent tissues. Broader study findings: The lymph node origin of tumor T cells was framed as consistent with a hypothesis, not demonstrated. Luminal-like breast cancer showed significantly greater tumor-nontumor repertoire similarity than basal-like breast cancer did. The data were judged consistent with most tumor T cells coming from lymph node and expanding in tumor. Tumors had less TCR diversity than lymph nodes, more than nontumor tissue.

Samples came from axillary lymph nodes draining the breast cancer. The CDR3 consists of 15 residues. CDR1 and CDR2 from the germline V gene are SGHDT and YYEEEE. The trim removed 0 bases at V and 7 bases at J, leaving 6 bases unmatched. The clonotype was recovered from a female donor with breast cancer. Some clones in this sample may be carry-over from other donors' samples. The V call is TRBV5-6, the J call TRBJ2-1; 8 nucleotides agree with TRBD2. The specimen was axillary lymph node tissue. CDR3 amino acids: CASSLVGRAGNEQFF. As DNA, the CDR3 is TGTGCCAGCAGCTTGGTCGGGAGGGCCGGGAATGAGCAGTTCTTC.